The clone carrying this T cell receptor (beta chain) has a count of ten or more. The data derive from a study of T cells in Graves' hyperthyroidism and ophthalmopathy. It was RNA transcripts that yielded the amplified TCR beta CDR3 regions. The TCR CDR3 was amplified in a first-round RT-PCR using the HTBI primer set. TCRdb redid the calling of the multiplex PCR reads with MiXCR, one entry per CDR3 protein. The table lists about 96,000 distinct CDR3 sequences, over 50% of them singletons, with about 25% in the top ten. Germline values: CDR1 SNHLY, CDR2 FYNNEI. V was shortened by 5 bases and J by 0 bases, with 14 bases between the two germline ends. CDR3 size: 15 residues.

The sequenced sample consisted of blood. V usage is TRBV2 and J usage is TRBJ2-7, with TRBD2 as a possible D gene (6 bases). The sequence was collected from a woman between 40 and 55 years old with Graves' hyperthyroidism. CDR3 residues: CASSPRTTHSYEQYF. The CDR3 bases are TGTGCCAGCAGTCCACGGACTACCCACTCCTACGAGCAGTACTTC.